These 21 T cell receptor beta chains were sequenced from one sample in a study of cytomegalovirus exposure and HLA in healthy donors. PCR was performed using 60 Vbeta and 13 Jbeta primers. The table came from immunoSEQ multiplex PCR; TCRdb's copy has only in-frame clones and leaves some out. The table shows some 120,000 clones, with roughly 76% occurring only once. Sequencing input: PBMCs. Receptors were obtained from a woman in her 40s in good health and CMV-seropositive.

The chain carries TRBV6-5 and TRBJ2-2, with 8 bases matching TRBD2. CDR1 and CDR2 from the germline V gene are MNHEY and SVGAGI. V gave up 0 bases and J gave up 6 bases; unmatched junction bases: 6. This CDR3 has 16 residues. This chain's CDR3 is CASSYSSGGGSGELFF. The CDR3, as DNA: TGTGCCAGCAGTTACTCAAGCGGGGGTGGGTCCGGGGAGCTGTTTTTT.

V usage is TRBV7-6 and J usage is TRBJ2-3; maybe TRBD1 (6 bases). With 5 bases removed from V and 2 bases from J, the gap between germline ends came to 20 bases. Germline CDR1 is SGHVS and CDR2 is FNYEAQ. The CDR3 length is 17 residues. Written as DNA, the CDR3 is TGTGCCAGCAGCCTTACGACAGGCAGCTTTTCCACAGATACGCAGTATTTT. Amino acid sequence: CASSLTTGSFSTDTQYF.

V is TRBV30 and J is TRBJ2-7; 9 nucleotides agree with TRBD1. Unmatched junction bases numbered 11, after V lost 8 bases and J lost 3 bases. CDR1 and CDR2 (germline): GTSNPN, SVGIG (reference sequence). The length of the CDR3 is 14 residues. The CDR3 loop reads CARMPGQGNYEQYF. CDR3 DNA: TGTGCCAGAATGCCGGGACAGGGTAACTACGAGCAGTACTTC.

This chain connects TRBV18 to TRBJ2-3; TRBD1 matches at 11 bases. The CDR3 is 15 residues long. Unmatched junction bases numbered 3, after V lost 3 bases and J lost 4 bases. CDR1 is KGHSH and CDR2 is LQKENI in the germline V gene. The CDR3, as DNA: TGTGCCAGCTCACCGGGACAGGGGGGAGCAGATACGCAGTATTTT. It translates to CASSPGQGGADTQYF. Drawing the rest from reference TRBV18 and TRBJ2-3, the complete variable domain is NAGVMQNPRHLVRRRGQEARLRCSPMKGHSHVYWYRQLPEEGLKFMVYLQKENIIDESGMPKERFSAEFPKEGPSILRIQQVVRGDSAAYFCASSPGQGGADTQYFGPGTRLTVL.

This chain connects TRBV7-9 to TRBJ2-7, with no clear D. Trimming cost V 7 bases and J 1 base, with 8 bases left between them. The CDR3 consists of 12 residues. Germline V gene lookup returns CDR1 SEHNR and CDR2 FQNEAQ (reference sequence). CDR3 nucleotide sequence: TGTGCCAGCACTCTCGGGTCCTACGAGCAGTACTTC. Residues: CASTLGSYEQYF.

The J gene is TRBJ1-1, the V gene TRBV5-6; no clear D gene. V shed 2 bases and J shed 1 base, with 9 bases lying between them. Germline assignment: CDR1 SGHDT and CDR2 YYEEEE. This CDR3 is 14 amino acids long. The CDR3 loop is CASSLFNQNTEAFF. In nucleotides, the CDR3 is TGTGCCAGCAGCTTATTCAATCAGAACACTGAAGCTTTCTTT.

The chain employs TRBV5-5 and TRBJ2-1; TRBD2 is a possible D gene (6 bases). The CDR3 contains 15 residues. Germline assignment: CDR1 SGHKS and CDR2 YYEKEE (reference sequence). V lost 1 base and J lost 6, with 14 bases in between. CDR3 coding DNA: TGTGCCAGCAGCTTGTTTGGGGGGAGCATCAATGAGCAGTTCTTC. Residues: CASSLFGGSINEQFF. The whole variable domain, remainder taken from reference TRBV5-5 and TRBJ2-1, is DAGVTQSPTHLIKTRGQQVTLRCSPISGHKSVSWYQQVLGQGPQFIFQYYEKEERGRGNFPDRFSARQFPNYSSELNVNALLLGDSALYLCASSLFGGSINEQFFGPGTRLTVL.

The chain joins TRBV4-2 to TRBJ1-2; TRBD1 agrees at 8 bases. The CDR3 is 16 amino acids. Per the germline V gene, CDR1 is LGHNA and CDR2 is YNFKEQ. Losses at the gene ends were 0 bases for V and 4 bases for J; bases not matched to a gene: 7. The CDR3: CASSQDRTGRGYGYTF. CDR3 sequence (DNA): TGTGCCAGCAGCCAAGATCGGACAGGGAGGGGCTATGGCTACACCTTC.

CDR3 residues: CASSEMTGVDTDTQYF. CDR3 sequence (DNA): TGTGCCAGCAGCGAGATGACAGGGGTTGACACAGATACGCAGTATTTT. The chain is built from TRBV28 and TRBJ2-3; 8 nucleotides match TRBD1. V gave up 6 bases and J gave up 2 bases; unmatched junction bases: 10. The CDR3 contains 16 residues. The V gene's germline CDR1 is MDHEN and CDR2 SYDVKM. The full variable domain, in which reference TRBV28 and TRBJ2-3 provide the parts outside the CDR3, is DVKVTQSSRYLVKRTGEKVFLECVQDMDHENMFWYRQDPGLGLRLIYFSYDVKMKEKGDIPEGYSVSREKKERFSLILESASTNQTSMYLCASSEMTGVDTDTQYFGPGTRLTVL.

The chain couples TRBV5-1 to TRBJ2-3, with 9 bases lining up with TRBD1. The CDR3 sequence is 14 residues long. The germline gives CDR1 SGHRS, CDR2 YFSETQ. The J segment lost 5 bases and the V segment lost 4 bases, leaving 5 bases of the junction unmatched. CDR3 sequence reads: CASSPDRGGDTQYF. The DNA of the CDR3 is TGCGCCAGCAGCCCAGACAGGGGGGGAGATACGCAGTATTTT.

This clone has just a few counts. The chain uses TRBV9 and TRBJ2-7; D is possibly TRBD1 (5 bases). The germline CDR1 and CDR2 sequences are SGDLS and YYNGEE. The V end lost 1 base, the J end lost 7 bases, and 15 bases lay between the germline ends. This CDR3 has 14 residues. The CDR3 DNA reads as TGTGCCAGCAGCGTACAGGGATGGGAATCGGAGCAGTACTTC. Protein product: CASSVQGWESEQYF.

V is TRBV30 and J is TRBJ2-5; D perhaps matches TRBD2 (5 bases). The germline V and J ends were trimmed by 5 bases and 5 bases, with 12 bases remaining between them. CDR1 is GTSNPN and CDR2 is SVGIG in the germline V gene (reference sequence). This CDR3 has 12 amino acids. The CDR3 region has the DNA TGTGCCTGGTACCGCCGGGGTGAGACCCAGTACTTC. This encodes CAWYRRGETQYF.

The CDR3 protein is CSVTQGPNTEAFF. CDR3 bases: TGCAGCGTAACACAGGGCCCGAACACTGAAGCTTTCTTT. The chain recombines TRBV29-1 with TRBJ1-1, with a weak D call TRBD1 (6 bases). The CDR3 covers 13 residues. Germline assignment: CDR1 SQVTM and CDR2 ANQGSEA. V lost 6 bases, J lost 1 base, and 12 bases lay in between.

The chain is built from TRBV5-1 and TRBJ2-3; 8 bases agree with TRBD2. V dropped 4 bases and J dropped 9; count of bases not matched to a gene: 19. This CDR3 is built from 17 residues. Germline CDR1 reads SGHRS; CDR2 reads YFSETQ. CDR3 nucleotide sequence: TGCGCCAGCAGCGTAGAGCCAGCGGGGGCCGGAGCCGGCACGCAGTATTTT. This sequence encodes CASSVEPAGAGAGTQYF.

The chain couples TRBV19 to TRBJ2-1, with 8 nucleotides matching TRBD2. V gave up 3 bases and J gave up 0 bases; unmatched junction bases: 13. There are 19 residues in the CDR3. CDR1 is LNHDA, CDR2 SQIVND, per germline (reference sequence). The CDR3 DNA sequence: TGTGCCAGTAGTATCGTCTGGCGGGGGGCGGATAGCTCCTACAATGAGCAGTTCTTC. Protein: CASSIVWRGADSSYNEQFF.

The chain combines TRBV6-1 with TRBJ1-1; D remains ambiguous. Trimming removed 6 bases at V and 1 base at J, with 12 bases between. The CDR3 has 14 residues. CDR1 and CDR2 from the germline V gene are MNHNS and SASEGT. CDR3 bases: TGTGCCAGCAGCTACCCCCCCGGGAACACTGAAGCTTTCTTT. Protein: CASSYPPGNTEAFF.

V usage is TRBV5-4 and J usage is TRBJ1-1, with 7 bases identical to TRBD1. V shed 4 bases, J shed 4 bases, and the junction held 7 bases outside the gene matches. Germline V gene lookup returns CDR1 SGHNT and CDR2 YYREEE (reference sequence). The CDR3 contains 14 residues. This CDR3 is CASSPQTGRTEAFF. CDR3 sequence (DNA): TGTGCCAGCAGCCCCCAGACAGGGCGCACTGAAGCTTTCTTT.

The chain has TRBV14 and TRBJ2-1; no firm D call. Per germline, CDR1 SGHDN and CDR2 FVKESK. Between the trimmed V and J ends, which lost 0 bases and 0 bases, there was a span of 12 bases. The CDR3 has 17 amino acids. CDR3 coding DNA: TGTGCCAGCAGCCAAGATCGTGTCTGGAGCTCCTACAATGAGCAGTTCTTC. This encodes CASSQDRVWSSYNEQFF. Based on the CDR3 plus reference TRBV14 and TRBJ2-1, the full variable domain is EAGVTQFPSHSVIEKGQTVTLRCDPISGHDNLYWYRRVMGKEIKFLLHFVKESKQDESGMPNNRFLAERTGGTYSTLKVQPAELEDSGVYFCASSQDRVWSSYNEQFFGPGTRLTVL.

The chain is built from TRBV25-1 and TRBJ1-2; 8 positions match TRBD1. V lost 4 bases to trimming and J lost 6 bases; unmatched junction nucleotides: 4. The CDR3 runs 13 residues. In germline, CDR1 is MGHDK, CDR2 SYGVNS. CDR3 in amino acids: CASSAAGGDGYTF. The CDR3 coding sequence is TGTGCCAGCAGTGCTGCAGGGGGCGATGGCTACACCTTC.

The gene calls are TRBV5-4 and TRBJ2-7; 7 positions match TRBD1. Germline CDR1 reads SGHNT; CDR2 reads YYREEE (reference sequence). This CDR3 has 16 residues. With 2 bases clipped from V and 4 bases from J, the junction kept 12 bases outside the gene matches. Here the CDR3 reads CASSFVTGSVHYEQYF. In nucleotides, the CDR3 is TGTGCCAGCAGCTTCGTGACAGGGTCGGTTCATTACGAGCAGTACTTC.

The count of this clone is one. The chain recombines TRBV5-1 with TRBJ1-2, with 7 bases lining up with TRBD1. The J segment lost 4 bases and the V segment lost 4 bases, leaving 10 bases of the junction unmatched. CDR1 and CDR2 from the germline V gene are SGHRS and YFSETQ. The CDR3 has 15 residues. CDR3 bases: TGCGCCAGCAGCGCAGACGCACAGGGGTCCTATGGCTACACCTTC. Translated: CASSADAQGSYGYTF.